Given below is one T cell receptor beta chain in context. Its target is not known. The primer mix had 60 Vbeta and 13 Jbeta primers. Assay used: immunoSEQ multiplex PCR; TCRdb lists only in-frame clones, some missing. The repertoire holds about 190,000 clones, roughly 76% seen once, with over 5.5% in the top ten. The data originate from a study of cytomegalovirus exposure and HLA in healthy donors. General study findings and limits: Trimming of TCR beta V- and J-genes showed a link, identified in a later analysis, to a missense DCLRE1C variant. TCR beta sequences numbering 15,000 to 20,000 were associated with HLA alleles at 0.05 false discovery rate in a later analysis. Per a prior analysis, the majority of TCR beta V segments were productive roughly 87% or roughly 30% of the time. The likely origin of a cluster of highly shared sequence variants was a sequencing artifact.

CDR1 LNHDA and CDR2 SQIVND come from the germline V gene (reference sequence). This CDR3 region has 12 residues. The sequencing input was PBMCs. This sequence joins TRBV19 and TRBJ2-5; 10 bases match TRBD1. TRBJ2-7 explains the end of the DNA better; the J call may be wrong. This sequence originates from a man aged 35-49 years in good health and CMV-seropositive. The CDR3: CATGTGEYEQYF. The CDR3 region has the DNA TGTGCCACTGGGACAGGGGAATACGAGCAGTACTTC.